What follows describes a single T cell receptor beta chain. The CDR3 runs 15 residues. Expressed TCRB transcripts were sequenced, since all the RNA that had been isolated was reverse transcribed. Some 3.6 million reads on average were seen across naive, central memory and regulatory T cell samples. TCRdb keeps only in-frame clones here, not all; method: immunoSEQ multiplex PCR. The profile shows over 150,000 clones, approximately 8.1% of them singletons. The data stem from a study of beta chain features in type 1 diabetes. J is TRBJ1-1 and V is TRBV21-1; whether TRBD1, the table's D call, matches the DNA was not checked. TRBV21-1 is recorded as a pseudogene. The clonotype was recovered from a man aged 18 to 30 in good health. The sequenced material came from central memory CD4+ T cells from blood. CDR3 protein: CASSLETGDGTEAFF. The CDR3 coding sequence is TGTGCCAGCAGCCTAGAGACAGGGGATGGCACTGAAGCTTTCTTT.